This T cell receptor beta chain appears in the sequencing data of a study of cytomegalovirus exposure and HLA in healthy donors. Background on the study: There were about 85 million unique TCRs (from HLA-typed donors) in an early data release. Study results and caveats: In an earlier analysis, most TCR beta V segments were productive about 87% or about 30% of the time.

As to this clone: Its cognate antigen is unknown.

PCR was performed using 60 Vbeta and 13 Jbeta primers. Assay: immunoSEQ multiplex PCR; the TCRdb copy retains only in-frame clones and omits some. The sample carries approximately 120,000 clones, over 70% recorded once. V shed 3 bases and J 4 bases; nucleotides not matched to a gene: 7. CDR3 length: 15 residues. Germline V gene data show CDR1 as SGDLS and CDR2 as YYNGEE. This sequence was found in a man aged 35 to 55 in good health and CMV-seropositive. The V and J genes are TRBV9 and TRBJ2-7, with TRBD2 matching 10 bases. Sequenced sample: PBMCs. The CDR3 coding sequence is TGTGCCAGCAGCGCGAGGGGGACTAGCGTGTACGAGCAGTACTTC. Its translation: CASSARGTSVYEQYF. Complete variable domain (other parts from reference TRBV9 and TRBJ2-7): DSGVTQTPKHLITATGQRVTLRCSPRSGDLSVYWYQQSLDQGLQFLIQYYNGEERAKGNILERFSAQQFPDLHSELNLSSLELGDSALYFCASSARGTSVYEQYFGPGTRLTVT.